These 6 T cell receptor beta chains came from one sample sequenced in a study of blood T cell repertoires in COVID-19. Assay: immunoSEQ multiplex PCR; the TCRdb copy retains only in-frame clones and omits some. The data contain a few hundred thousand clones, around 87% of them singletons. Sequenced sample: peripheral blood. These receptors all come from a woman between 50 and 59 years old who had recovered from COVID-19.

The chain recombines TRBV6-5 with TRBJ2-1; 10 nucleotides line up with TRBD2. This CDR3 has 16 amino acids. V lost 0 bases, J lost 8 bases, and 7 bases stayed unmatched. Germline V CDR1 and CDR2: MNHEY, SVGAGI. The CDR3, as DNA: TGTGCCAGCAGTTACTCGAAAGCAGCGGGAGGGCATGAGCAGTTCTTC. The encoded protein is CASSYSKAAGGHEQFF.

This clone was seen once. This chain joins TRBV27 and TRBJ2-1; 7 bases agree with TRBD1. This CDR3 is built from 14 residues. V shed 3 bases, J shed 5 bases, and the junction held 4 bases outside the gene matches. Germline-derived CDR1 and CDR2 are MNHEY and SMNVEV (reference sequence). This chain's CDR3 is CASSFFDRDNEQFF. The CDR3 region has the DNA TGTGCCAGCAGTTTTTTCGACAGGGACAATGAGCAGTTCTTC.

The chain joins TRBV11-2 to TRBJ1-5; TRBD1 matches at 7 bases. Looked up from germline, CDR1 is SGHAT and CDR2 is FQNNGV. V lost 5 bases to trimming and J lost 3 bases; unmatched junction nucleotides: 4. The CDR3 contains 14 residues. CDR3 DNA sequence: TGTGCCAGCAGCCCCCAGGGGGTCAATCAGCCCCAGCATTTT. Translation gives CASSPQGVNQPQHF. Combining the CDR3 with reference TRBV11-2 and TRBJ1-5 gives the whole variable domain EAGVAQSPRYKIIEKRQSVAFWCNPISGHATLYWYQQILGQGPKLLIQFQNNGVVDDSQLPKDRFSAERLKGVDSTLKIQPAKLEDSAVYLCASSPQGVNQPQHFGDGTRLSIL.

J is TRBJ2-1 and V is TRBV20-1, with 14 bases matching TRBD2. The germline V gene has CDR1 DFQATT and CDR2 SNEGSKA (reference sequence). The CDR3 totals 21 residues. J was trimmed by 1 base and V by 3 bases; bases with no gene match: 17. CDR3 DNA: TGCAGTGCTAGTGGTCAGGGGACTAGCGGGAGACGGGGTGATTCCTACAATGAGCAGTTCTTC. Translation gives CSASGQGTSGRRGDSYNEQFF.

This clone has only a few counts. The chain uses TRBV5-5 and TRBJ1-4; 7 bases are a match to TRBD1. Trimming removed 3 bases from V and 8 bases from J; junction bases left unmatched: 7. Germline lookup yields CDR1 SGHKS and CDR2 YYEKEE (reference sequence). The CDR3 is 14 amino acids. CDR3 sequence reads: CASSSGQSSEKLFF. DNA for the CDR3: TGTGCCAGCAGCTCGGGACAGTCGTCGGAAAAACTGTTTTTT.

The V gene is TRBV28, the J gene TRBJ1-5; D might be TRBD1 (5 bases). From germline, CDR1 is MDHEN and CDR2 SYDVKM. The CDR3 is 12 residues long. V was pared by 6 bases and J by 5 bases, with 8 bases between. This CDR3 is CASRVRDQPQHF. CDR3 nucleotides: TGTGCCAGCAGGGTCAGGGATCAGCCCCAGCATTTT.